This T cell receptor (beta chain) is drawn from a study of beta chain features in type 1 diabetes. Overall study: Sorted cells, about 98,000,000 in number, were examined across all samples. Broader study findings: When cDNA is sequenced, cells with high TCR expression could be over-represented. Insertion counts at VDJ junctions were lower in type 1 diabetes patients, who also showed more deletions there.

V lost 6 bases and J 1 base, leaving 10 bases between the germline ends. Germline CDR1 and CDR2: SGHRS and YFSETQ. The CDR3 contains 13 residues. The sequenced template was cDNA made from the entire isolated RNA. Naive, central memory and regulatory T cell samples came to a mean of approximately 3.57 million reads. Here immunoSEQ multiplex PCR was the method, and the copy in TCRdb shows in-frame clones only, minus some. The table lists some 160,000 clones, 7% to 10% of them singletons, with over 2% in the top ten. Only a few counts were recorded for this clone. Its antigen is not identified. The sample was central memory CD4+ T cells from blood. This sequence originates from a woman aged 18-29 years in good health. The chain links TRBV5-1 to TRBJ1-1; D is unclear. The CDR3 nucleotides read TGCGCCAGCAAGAGGGATGGGAACACTGAAGCTTTCTTT. It specifies CASKRDGNTEAFF.